Listed below are T cell receptor beta chains from one sample, sequenced in a study of cytomegalovirus exposure and HLA in healthy donors. The table came from immunoSEQ multiplex PCR; TCRdb's copy has only in-frame clones and leaves some out. This table has over 130,000 clones, around two thirds appearing once. Sequenced material: PBMCs. The receptors were sampled from a male donor in good health and CMV-seronegative. The CDR3 runs from the conserved cysteine through the conserved F or W. Fields, in order: clone size, D gene, V gene, J gene, CDR3 DNA, CDR3 protein. A D gene is named only where the DNA matches it firmly. For some rows the clone size is stated as once, few or many, or as a class when expanded; others skip it.

>few|.|TRBV7-3|TRBJ1-1
TGTGCCAGCAGCCCGACTAAGGGAACTGAAGCTTTCTTT
CASSPTKGTEAFF
>.|.|TRBV18|TRBJ2-1
TGTGCCAGCTCACCAGAGCTCTACAATGAGCAGTTCTTC
CASSPELYNEQFF
>few|.|TRBV7-7|TRBJ2-1
TGTGCCAGCAGCTTAATGCCCTCGGGTTATGAGCAGTTCTTC
CASSLMPSGYEQFF
>.|.|TRBV7-9|TRBJ1-2
TGTGCCAGCAGCTTAGGATCCGCAGGGTTCTATGGCTACACCTTC
CASSLGSAGFYGYTF
>.|.|TRBV5-1|TRBJ1-2
TGCGCCAGCAGCTTTGGGGGAGGCTATGGCTACACCTTC
CASSFGGGYGYTF
>.|TRBD1|TRBV10-2|TRBJ2-3
TGCGCCAGCAGTGGATGGGACAGGAATTATTTT
CASSGWDRNYF
>.|.|TRBV28|TRBJ1-1
TGTGCCAGCAGACAACAGGGCGTGGGTGAAGCTTTCTTT
CASRQQGVGEAFF
>.|.|TRBV19|TRBJ1-2
TGTGCCAGTAGTCCTCAAGGGTCAGGGGCGTATGGCTACACCTTC
CASSPQGSGAYGYTF
>.|TRBD2|TRBV16|TRBJ2-5
TGTGCCAGCAGTACAGCCGGGGGGGAGACCCAGTACTTC
CASSTAGGETQYF
>once|.|TRBV5-1|TRBJ1-1
TGCGCCAGCAGCTGGAAACCCGCACAGGGAAACACTGAAGCTTTCTTT
CASSWKPAQGNTEAFF
>.|TRBD1|TRBV27|TRBJ2-7
TGTGCCAGCAGTTTGCGACAGGGCGGCTACGAGCAGTACTTC
CASSLRQGGYEQYF
>.|TRBD2|TRBV6-6|TRBJ2-5
TGTGCCAGCAGTTACAGGGCTAGCGGGGGGCCCCAGACCCAGTACTTC
CASSYRASGGPQTQYF
>.|TRBD1|TRBV7-2|TRBJ2-7
TGTGCCAGCAGCTTTCCGGGACAGGGATACGAGCAGTACTTC
CASSFPGQGYEQYF
>.|TRBD2|TRBV19|TRBJ2-3
TGTGCCAGTAGTATCGAAGCGGGGGGGGCAGATACGCAGTATTTT
CASSIEAGGADTQYF
>.|.|TRBV13|TRBJ2-5
TGTGCCAGCAGCTTAGGGACCCGACTGGAGACCCAGTACTTC
CASSLGTRLETQYF
>.|TRBD1|TRBV5-1|TRBJ1-1
TGCGCCAGCAGTCCCCGGACAGGGGAAACTGAAGCTTTCTTT
CASSPRTGETEAFF
>.|.|TRBV2|TRBJ1-4
TGTGCCAGCAGCCAGAGGGTAGGGGGTGGTGAAAAACTGTTTTTT
CASSQRVGGGEKLFF
>once|.|TRBV2|TRBJ1-1
TGTGCCAGCAGGGGACGGACAGCGAACACTGAAGCTTTCTTT
CASRGRTANTEAFF
>.|.|TRBV7-9|TRBJ2-7
TGTGCCAGCAGCTTAACCGGGTCTCCCTACGAGCAGTACTTC
CASSLTGSPYEQYF
>.|.|TRBV4-3|TRBJ1-2
TGCGCCAGCAGCCAAGTAACTCACGTCTATGGCTACACCTTC
CASSQVTHVYGYTF
>few|TRBD1|TRBV6-5|TRBJ2-2
TGTGCCAGCAGTTACAGGGGGCCCGGGGAGCTGTTTTTT
CASSYRGPGELFF
>.|.|TRBV4-1|TRBJ1-6
TGCGCCAGCAGCCAAGAAGCAGGGCTGGGTTCACCCCTCCACTTT
CASSQEAGLGSPLHF
>.|TRBD1|TRBV11-3|TRBJ2-7
TGTGCCAGCAGCTTAGGTCCAGGGGGCAACGAGCAGTACTTC
CASSLGPGGNEQYF
>.|TRBD2|TRBV6-1|TRBJ2-1
TGTGCCAGCACGGGACTAGCGGGGGGTAGTGAGCAGTTCTTC
CASTGLAGGSEQFF
>.|TRBD1|TRBV2|TRBJ2-5
TGTGCCAGCAGTGGGGCGGGACAGGGACTTTTCGGGGAGACCCAGTACTTC
CASSGAGQGLFGETQYF
>few|.|TRBV19|TRBJ1-6
TGTGCCAGTAGTATAACAATTTATAATTCACCCCTCCACTTT
CASSITIYNSPLHF
>few|.|TRBV27|TRBJ2-1
TGTGCCAGCAGTTTATCGGTGGGGGGGCTAAATGAGCAGTTCTTC
CASSLSVGGLNEQFF
>few|.|TRBV9|TRBJ1-1
TGTGCCAGCAGCGTAGGGAGGCTGGGGACTGAAGCTTTCTTT
CASSVGRLGTEAFF
>.|TRBD1|TRBV19|TRBJ1-6
TGTGCCAGTTCACAGGGGGACAGGAATTCACCCCTCCACTTT
CASSQGDRNSPLHF
>.|.|TRBV30|TRBJ1-1
TGTGCCTGGAGGGGGGGGGCAGGGTTGGATGAAGCTTTCTTT
CAWRGGAGLDEAFF
>.|.|TRBV27|TRBJ2-3
TGTGCCAGCAGTTTATCCCTAGCGTGGGATACGCAGTATTTT
CASSLSLAWDTQYF
>.|TRBD1|TRBV19|TRBJ1-2
TGTGCCAGTAGGGACCGGGACAGGGGATACGGAAATGGCTACACCTTC
CASRDRDRGYGNGYTF
>once|.|TRBV6-1|TRBJ1-2
TGTGCCAGCAGGCCCGGTGAAGGGGCTAACTATGGCTACACCTTC
CASRPGEGANYGYTF
>.|TRBD1|TRBV4-1|TRBJ2-7
TGCGCCAGCAGTTTCGGACAGGGGGGGTACGAGCAGTACTTC
CASSFGQGGYEQYF
>few|.|TRBV19|TRBJ1-1
TGTGCCAGTCGAATAACAGGGAACACTGAAGCTTTCTTT
CASRITGNTEAFF
>few|TRBD1|TRBV4-1|TRBJ1-5
TGCGCCAGCAGCCAGGAACCGGGACAGGGGGTGGTCAGCAATCAGCCCCAGCATTTT
CASSQEPGQGVVSNQPQHF
>once|TRBD2|TRBV14|TRBJ2-3
TGTGCCAGCAGTCTAGTGCGGGGGAGCACAGATACGCAGTATTTT
CASSLVRGSTDTQYF